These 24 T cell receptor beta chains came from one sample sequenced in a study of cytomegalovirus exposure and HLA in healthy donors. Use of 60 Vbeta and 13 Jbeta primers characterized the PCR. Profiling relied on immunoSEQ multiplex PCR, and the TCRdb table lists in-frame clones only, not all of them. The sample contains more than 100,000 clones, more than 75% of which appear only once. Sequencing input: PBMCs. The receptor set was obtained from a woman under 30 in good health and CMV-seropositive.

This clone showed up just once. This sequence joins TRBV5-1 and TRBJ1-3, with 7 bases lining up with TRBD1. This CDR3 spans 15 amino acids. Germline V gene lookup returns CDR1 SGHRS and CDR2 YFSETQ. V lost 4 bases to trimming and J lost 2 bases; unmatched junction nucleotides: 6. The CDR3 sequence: CASSSLTGPGNTIYF. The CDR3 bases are TGCGCCAGCAGCAGCTTGACAGGGCCTGGAAACACCATATATTTT.

The CDR3 reads CASTGEAYNSPLHF. The CDR3 region has the DNA TGTGCCAGCACAGGGGAAGCCTATAATTCACCCCTCCACTTT. V usage is TRBV6-5 and J usage is TRBJ1-6; possible D gene TRBD1, 6 bases. Trimming took off 7 bases at V and 2 bases at J, with 9 bases between the two ends. From germline, CDR1 is MNHEY and CDR2 SVGAGI. This CDR3 comprises 14 residues.

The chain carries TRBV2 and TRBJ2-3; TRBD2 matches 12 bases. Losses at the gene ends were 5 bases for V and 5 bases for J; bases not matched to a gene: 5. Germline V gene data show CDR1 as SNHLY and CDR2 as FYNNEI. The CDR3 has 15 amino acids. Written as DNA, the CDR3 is TGTGCCAGCAGTAAGACTAGCGGGGGTGGAGATACGCAGTATTTT. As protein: CASSKTSGGGDTQYF. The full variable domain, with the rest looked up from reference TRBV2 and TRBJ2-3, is EPEVTQTPSHQVTQMGQEVILRCVPISNHLYFYWYRQILGQKVEFLVSFYNNEISEKSEIFDDQFSVERPDGSNFTLKIRSTKLEDSAMYFCASSKTSGGGDTQYFGPGTRLTVL.

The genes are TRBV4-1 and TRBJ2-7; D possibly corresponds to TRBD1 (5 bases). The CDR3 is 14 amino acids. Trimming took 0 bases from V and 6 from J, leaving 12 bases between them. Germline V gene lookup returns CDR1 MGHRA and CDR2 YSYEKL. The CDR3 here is CASSQEMVGVEQYF. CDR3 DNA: TGCGCCAGCAGCCAAGAAATGGTAGGGGTCGAGCAGTACTTC.

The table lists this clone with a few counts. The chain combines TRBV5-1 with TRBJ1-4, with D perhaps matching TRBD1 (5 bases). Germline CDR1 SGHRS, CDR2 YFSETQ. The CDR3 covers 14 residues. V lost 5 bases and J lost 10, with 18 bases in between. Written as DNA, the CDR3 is TGCGCCAGCAGAGTCTGGACGGGGGAGGCAAAACTGTTTTTT. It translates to CASRVWTGEAKLFF. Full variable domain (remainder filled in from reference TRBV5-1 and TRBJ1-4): KAGVTQTPRYLIKTRGQQVTLSCSPISGHRSVSWYQQTPGQGLQFLFEYFSETQRNKGNFPGRFSGRQFSNSRSEMNVSTLELGDSALYLCASRVWTGEAKLFFGSGTQLSVL.

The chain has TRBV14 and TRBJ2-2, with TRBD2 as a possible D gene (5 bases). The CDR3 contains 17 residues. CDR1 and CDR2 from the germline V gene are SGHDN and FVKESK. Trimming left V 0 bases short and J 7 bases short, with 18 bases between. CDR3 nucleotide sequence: TGTGCCAGCAGCCAAGATAGGGTGGGAGTTTTTGACGGGGAGCTGTTTTTT. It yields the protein CASSQDRVGVFDGELFF.

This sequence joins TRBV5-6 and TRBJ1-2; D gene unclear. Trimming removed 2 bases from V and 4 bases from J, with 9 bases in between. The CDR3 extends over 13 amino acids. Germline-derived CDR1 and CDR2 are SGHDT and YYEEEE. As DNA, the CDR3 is TGTGCCAGCAGCTTTGGGCAGATCTATGGCTACACCTTC. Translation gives CASSFGQIYGYTF.

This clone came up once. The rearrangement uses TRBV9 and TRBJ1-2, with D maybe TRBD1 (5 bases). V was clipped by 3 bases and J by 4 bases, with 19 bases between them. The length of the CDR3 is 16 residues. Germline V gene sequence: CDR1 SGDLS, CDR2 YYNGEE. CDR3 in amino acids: CASSALDTHSPYGYTF. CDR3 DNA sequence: TGTGCCAGCAGCGCGCTGGACACGCACAGCCCCTATGGCTACACCTTC.

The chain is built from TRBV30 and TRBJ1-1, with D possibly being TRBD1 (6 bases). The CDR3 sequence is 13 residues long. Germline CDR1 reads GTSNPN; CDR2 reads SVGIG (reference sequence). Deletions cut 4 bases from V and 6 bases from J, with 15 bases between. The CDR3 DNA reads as TGTGCCTGGATCAAACAGGGTATTGCTGAAGCTTTCTTT. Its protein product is CAWIKQGIAEAFF.

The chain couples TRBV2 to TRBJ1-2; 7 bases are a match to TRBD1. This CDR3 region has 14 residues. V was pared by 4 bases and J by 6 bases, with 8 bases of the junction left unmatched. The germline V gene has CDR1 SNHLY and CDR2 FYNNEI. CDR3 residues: CASSVFQGGDGYTF. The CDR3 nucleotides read TGTGCCAGCAGTGTGTTTCAAGGGGGCGATGGCTACACCTTC.

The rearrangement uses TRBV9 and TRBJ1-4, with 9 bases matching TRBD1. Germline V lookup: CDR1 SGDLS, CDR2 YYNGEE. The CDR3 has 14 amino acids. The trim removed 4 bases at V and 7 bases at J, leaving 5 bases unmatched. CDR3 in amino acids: CASSRGTGLEKLFF. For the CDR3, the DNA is TGTGCCAGCAGCAGGGGGACAGGGCTTGAAAAACTGTTTTTT.

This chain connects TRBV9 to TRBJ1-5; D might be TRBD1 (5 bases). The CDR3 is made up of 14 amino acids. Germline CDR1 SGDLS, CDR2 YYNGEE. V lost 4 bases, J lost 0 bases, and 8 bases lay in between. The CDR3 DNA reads TGTGCCAGCAGCCAGGGAGGTAGCAATCAGCCCCAGCATTTT. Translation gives CASSQGGSNQPQHF.

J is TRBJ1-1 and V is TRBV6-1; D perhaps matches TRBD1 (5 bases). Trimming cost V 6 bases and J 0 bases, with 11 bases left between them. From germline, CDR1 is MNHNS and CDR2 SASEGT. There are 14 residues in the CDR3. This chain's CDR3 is CASRLTVMNTEAFF. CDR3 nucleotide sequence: TGTGCCAGCAGACTGACAGTCATGAACACTGAAGCTTTCTTT.

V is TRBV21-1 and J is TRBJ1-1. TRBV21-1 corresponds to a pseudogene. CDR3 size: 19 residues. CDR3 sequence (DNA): TGTGCCAGCAGCAAACCCACGGCCGGGACTACCGGGAAGTGCACTGAAGCTTTCTTT. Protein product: CASSKPTAGTTGKCTEAFF.

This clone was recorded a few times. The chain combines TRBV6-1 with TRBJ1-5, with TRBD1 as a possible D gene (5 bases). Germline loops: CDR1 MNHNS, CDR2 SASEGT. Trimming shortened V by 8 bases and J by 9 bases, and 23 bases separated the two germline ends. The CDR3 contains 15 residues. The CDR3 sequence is CASQSPGPWGGPQHF. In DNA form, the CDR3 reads TGTGCCAGCCAATCACCGGGACCCTGGGGGGGGCCCCAGCATTTT.

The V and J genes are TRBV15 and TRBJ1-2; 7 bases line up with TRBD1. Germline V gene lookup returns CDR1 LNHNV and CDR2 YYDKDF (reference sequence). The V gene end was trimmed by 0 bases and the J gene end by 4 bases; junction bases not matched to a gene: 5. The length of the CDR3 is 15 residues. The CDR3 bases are TGTGCCACCAGCAGAGATGGCGCAGGGGGCTATGGCTACACCTTC. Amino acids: CATSRDGAGGYGYTF.

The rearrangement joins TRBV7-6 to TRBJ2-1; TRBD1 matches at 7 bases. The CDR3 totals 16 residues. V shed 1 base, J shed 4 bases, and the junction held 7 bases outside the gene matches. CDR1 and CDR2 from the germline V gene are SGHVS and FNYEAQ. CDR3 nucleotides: TGTGCCAGCAGCTTAGATGGGGCAGGGGGTTACAATGAGCAGTTCTTC. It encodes CASSLDGAGGYNEQFF.

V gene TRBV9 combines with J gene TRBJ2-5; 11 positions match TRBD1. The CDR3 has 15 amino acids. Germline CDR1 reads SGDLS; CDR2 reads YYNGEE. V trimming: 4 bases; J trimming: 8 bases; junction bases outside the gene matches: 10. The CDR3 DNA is TGTGCCAGCAGCCACGGGACAGGGGGTTCGCGTACCCAGTACTTC. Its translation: CASSHGTGGSRTQYF.

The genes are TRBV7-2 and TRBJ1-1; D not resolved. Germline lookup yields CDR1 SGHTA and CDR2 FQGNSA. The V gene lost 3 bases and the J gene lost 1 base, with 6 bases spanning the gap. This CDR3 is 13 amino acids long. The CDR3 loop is CASSFGANTEAFF. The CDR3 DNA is TGTGCCAGCAGCTTTGGAGCGAACACTGAAGCTTTCTTT.

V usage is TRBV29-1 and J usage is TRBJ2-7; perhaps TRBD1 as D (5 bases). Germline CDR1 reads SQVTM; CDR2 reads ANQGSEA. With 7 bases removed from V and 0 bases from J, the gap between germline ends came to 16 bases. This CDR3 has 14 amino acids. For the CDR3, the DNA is TGCAGCGCCCTGGACACCTGGAGCTCCTACGAGCAGTACTTC. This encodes CSALDTWSSYEQYF.

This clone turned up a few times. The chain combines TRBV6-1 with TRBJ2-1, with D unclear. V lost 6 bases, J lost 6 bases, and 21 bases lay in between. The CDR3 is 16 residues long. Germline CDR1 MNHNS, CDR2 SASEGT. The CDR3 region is CASRESRKRPVNEQFF. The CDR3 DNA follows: TGTGCCAGCAGGGAATCCCGCAAGCGACCGGTCAATGAGCAGTTCTTC.

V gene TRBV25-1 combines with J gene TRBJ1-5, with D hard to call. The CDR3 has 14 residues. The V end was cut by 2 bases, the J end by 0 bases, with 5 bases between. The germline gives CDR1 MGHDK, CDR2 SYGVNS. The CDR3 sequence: CASSEQYSNQPQHF. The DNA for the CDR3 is TGTGCCAGCAGTGAACAGTATAGCAATCAGCCCCAGCATTTT.

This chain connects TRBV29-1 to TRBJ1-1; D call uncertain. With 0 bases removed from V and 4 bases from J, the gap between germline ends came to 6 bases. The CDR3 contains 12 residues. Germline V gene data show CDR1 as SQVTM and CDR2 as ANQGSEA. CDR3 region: CSVEEGSTEAFF. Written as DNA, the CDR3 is TGCAGCGTTGAAGAGGGGAGCACTGAAGCTTTCTTT. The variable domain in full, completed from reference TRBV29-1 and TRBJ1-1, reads SAVISQKPSRDICQRGTSLTIQCQVDSQVTMMFWYRQQPGQSLTLIATANQGSEATYESGFVIDKFPISRPNLTFSTLTVSNMSPEDSSIYLCSVEEGSTEAFFGQGTRLTVV.

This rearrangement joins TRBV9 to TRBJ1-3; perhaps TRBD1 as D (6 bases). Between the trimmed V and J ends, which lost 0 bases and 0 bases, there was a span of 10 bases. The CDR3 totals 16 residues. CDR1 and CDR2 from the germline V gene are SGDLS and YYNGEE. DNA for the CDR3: TGTGCCAGCAGCGTAGCCCAGGACAGCTCTGGAAACACCATATATTTT. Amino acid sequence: CASSVAQDSSGNTIYF.